The 6 T cell receptor beta chains presented below share a single source sample, sequenced in a study of cytomegalovirus exposure and HLA in healthy donors. The PCR employed 60 Vbeta primers together with 13 Jbeta primers. Profiled with immunoSEQ multiplex PCR; TCRdb holds only in-frame clones, not every one. The data hold more than 110,000 clones, with 60% to 85% observed a single time. Material: PBMCs. The receptors here all came from a male donor in good health and CMV-seronegative.

This sequence joins TRBV30 and TRBJ1-6; D is uncertain. The ends were cut back, 1 base at V and 11 bases at J, with 9 bases in the middle. Germline V lookup: CDR1 GTSNPN, CDR2 SVGIG (reference sequence). The length of the CDR3 is 12 residues. The CDR3 here is CAWSGSGPPLHF. CDR3 nucleotides: TGTGCCTGGAGTGGTAGCGGGCCACCCCTCCACTTT.

In this sample, this clone turned up a few times. The genes are TRBV27 and TRBJ2-5, with 7 bases aligning to TRBD1. Trimming at V came to 3 bases and at J to 2 bases, leaving 6 bases not matched to a gene. Germline CDR1 reads MNHEY; CDR2 reads SMNVEV (reference sequence). The CDR3 is 15 amino acids. The CDR3 loop reads CASSFLRDSQETQYF. The CDR3 DNA follows: TGTGCCAGCAGTTTTCTGAGGGACAGTCAAGAGACCCAGTACTTC.

This clone was seen a single time. This chain uses TRBV27 with TRBJ1-6; D is unclear. The CDR3 is 13 residues long. Looked up from germline, CDR1 is MNHEY and CDR2 is SMNVEV (reference sequence). V lost 6 bases to trimming and J lost 7 bases, with 10 bases between them. CDR3 DNA sequence: TGTGCCAGCAGCGGTTCGGGGAATTCACCCCTCCACTTT. Translation gives CASSGSGNSPLHF.

This clone was observed a few times. V and J are TRBV19 and TRBJ2-7; maybe TRBD1 (5 bases). The length of the CDR3 is 14 residues. With 3 bases removed from V and 1 base from J, the gap between germline ends came to 10 bases. Germline CDR1 LNHDA, CDR2 SQIVND (reference sequence). The CDR3 is CASSISPGSYEQYF. In DNA, the CDR3 is TGTGCCAGTAGTATTTCTCCAGGGTCCTACGAGCAGTACTTC.

The chain employs TRBV12-5 and TRBJ1-5; no firm D call. V gave up 3 bases and J gave up 2 bases, with 17 bases separating them. The germline V gene encodes CDR1 LGHNT and CDR2 FRNRAP. This CDR3 has 17 residues. CDR3 residues: CASGLKERSWGNQPQHF. The CDR3 DNA is TGTGCTAGTGGTTTAAAGGAGAGATCCTGGGGCAATCAGCCCCAGCATTTT.

V is TRBV6-5 and J is TRBJ1-2; D may be TRBD1 (5 bases). The CDR3 consists of 14 residues. The V and J ends lost 0 bases and 2 bases respectively, with 7 bases between them. Per the germline V gene, CDR1 is MNHEY and CDR2 is SVGAGI. CDR3 protein: CASSYSRGNYGYTF. The CDR3 coding sequence is TGTGCCAGCAGTTACTCGCGGGGCAACTATGGCTACACCTTC.